Listed below are T cell receptor beta chains from one sample, sequenced in a study of response to subunit inactivated influenza vaccine. TCRdb re-analysed the RT-PCR reads in MiXCR, keeping a single row per CDR3 protein. The table lists 150,000 or so distinct CDR3 sequences, about a tenth of them singletons. Sequenced material: non-naive T cells sorted from PBMCs, taken roughly 45 days after vaccination. These TCRs come from a man in his fifties or sixties who received an inactivated influenza vaccine. Each CDR3 is given with its conserved first and last residue. Each record gives: D gene, V gene, clone size, J gene, CDR3 protein, CDR3 DNA. D genes are given only for firm matches. Not all rows give a size; the values are once, few, many and, for expanded clones, a class.

d_gene: -; v_gene: TRBV11-2; abundance: -; j_gene: TRBJ2-2; CDR3aa: CASSLGHPGELFF; CDR3nt: TGTGCCAGCAGCTTAGGCCATCCAGGGGAGCTGTTTTTT
d_gene: -; v_gene: TRBV11-2; abundance: few; j_gene: TRBJ1-5; CDR3aa: CASSKTRDQPQHF; CDR3nt: TGTGCCAGCAGCAAGACTCGGGATCAGCCCCAGCATTTT
d_gene: TRBD2; v_gene: TRBV11-1; abundance: many; j_gene: TRBJ2-1; CDR3aa: CASSWLAGVGPYNEQFF; CDR3nt: TGTGCCAGCAGCTGGCTAGCGGGAGTTGGGCCCTACAATGAGCAGTTCTTC
d_gene: -; v_gene: TRBV27; abundance: -; j_gene: TRBJ2-6; CDR3aa: CASGLGFASGANVLTF; CDR3nt: TGTGCCAGCGGTTTAGGGTTTGCCTCTGGGGCCAACGTCCTGACTTTC
d_gene: -; v_gene: TRBV10-3; abundance: many; j_gene: TRBJ1-1; CDR3aa: CAISESSRARAFF; CDR3nt: TGTGCCATCAGTGAGTCATCTCGGGCGAGAGCTTTCTTT
d_gene: TRBD1; v_gene: TRBV12-3/TRBV12-4; abundance: few; j_gene: TRBJ2-1; CDR3aa: CASSLALSQGAGSGWNEQFF; CDR3nt: TGTGCCAGCAGTTTAGCGCTCTCCCAGGGGGCAGGGTCTGGGTGGAATGAGCAGTTCTTC
d_gene: TRBD1; v_gene: TRBV13; abundance: many; j_gene: TRBJ2-7; CDR3aa: CASSQLQGTYEQYF; CDR3nt: TGTGCCAGCAGCCAGCTACAGGGGACCTACGAGCAGTACTTC
d_gene: -; v_gene: TRBV28; abundance: many; j_gene: TRBJ2-4; CDR3aa: CASTQGLGAKNIQYF; CDR3nt: TGTGCCAGCACACAGGGTTTGGGGGCCAAAAACATTCAGTACTTC
d_gene: -; v_gene: TRBV28; abundance: few; j_gene: TRBJ2-3; CDR3aa: CASNDGWPSTQYF; CDR3nt: TGTGCCAGCAACGACGGATGGCCCAGTACGCAGTATTTT
d_gene: TRBD2; v_gene: TRBV4-1; abundance: many; j_gene: TRBJ2-2; CDR3aa: CASSQGPGGRHTGELFF; CDR3nt: TGCGCCAGCAGCCAAGGTCCGGGGGGGCGGCACACCGGGGAGCTGTTTTTT
d_gene: TRBD2; v_gene: TRBV11-2; abundance: many; j_gene: TRBJ2-1; CDR3aa: CASSWGLGTKRSYNEQFF; CDR3nt: TGTGCCAGCAGCTGGGGACTAGGAACAAAACGCTCCTACAATGAGCAGTTCTTC
d_gene: TRBD1; v_gene: TRBV3-1; abundance: few; j_gene: TRBJ2-7; CDR3aa: CASSLQGARDEQYF; CDR3nt: TGTGCCAGCAGCCTACAGGGGGCAAGAGACGAGCAGTACTTC
d_gene: TRBD1; v_gene: TRBV20-1; abundance: -; j_gene: TRBJ1-1; CDR3aa: CSARGSGQLNTEAFF; CDR3nt: TGCAGTGCTAGAGGTTCGGGACAGTTGAACACTGAAGCTTTCTTT
d_gene: -; v_gene: TRBV11-2; abundance: -; j_gene: TRBJ2-4; CDR3aa: CASSWGGANTKNIQYF; CDR3nt: TGTGCCAGCAGCTGGGGGGGGGCGAATACCAAAAACATTCAGTACTTC
d_gene: -; v_gene: TRBV12-3/TRBV12-4; abundance: many; j_gene: TRBJ1-5; CDR3aa: CASSFSPISSSNQPQHF; CDR3nt: TGTGCCAGCAGTTTTTCCCCCATCTCGTCGAGCAATCAGCCCCAGCATTTT
d_gene: TRBD2; v_gene: TRBV24-1; abundance: -; j_gene: TRBJ2-2; CDR3aa: CATSDTGTSGNLNTGELFF; CDR3nt: TGTGCCACCAGTGACACCGGGACTAGCGGGAACTTAAACACCGGGGAGCTGTTTTTT
d_gene: TRBD1; v_gene: TRBV7-6; abundance: few; j_gene: TRBJ2-5; CDR3aa: CASSFAGGRRETQYF; CDR3nt: TGTGCCAGCAGCTTTGCAGGGGGCAGGCGAGAGACCCAGTACTTC
d_gene: TRBD2; v_gene: TRBV20-1; abundance: many; j_gene: TRBJ2-5; CDR3aa: CSARGRAGEQETQYF; CDR3nt: TGCAGTGCTAGAGGACGAGCGGGGGAGCAAGAGACCCAGTACTTC
d_gene: -; v_gene: TRBV14; abundance: -; j_gene: TRBJ2-3; CDR3aa: CASSHGWVTDTQYF; CDR3nt: TGTGCCAGCAGCCATGGGTGGGTCACAGATACGCAGTATTTT
d_gene: -; v_gene: TRBV6-1; abundance: -; j_gene: TRBJ2-5; CDR3aa: CASSIPSQETQYF; CDR3nt: TGTGCCAGCAGTATCCCTTCCCAAGAGACCCAGTACTTC
d_gene: -; v_gene: TRBV27; abundance: many; j_gene: TRBJ2-3; CDR3aa: CASSPDRNTQYF; CDR3nt: TGTGCCAGCAGCCCAGACAGGAATACGCAGTATTTT
d_gene: -; v_gene: TRBV28; abundance: few; j_gene: TRBJ1-1; CDR3aa: CASSRQINTEAFF; CDR3nt: TGTGCCAGCAGCAGACAGATTAACACTGAAGCTTTCTTT